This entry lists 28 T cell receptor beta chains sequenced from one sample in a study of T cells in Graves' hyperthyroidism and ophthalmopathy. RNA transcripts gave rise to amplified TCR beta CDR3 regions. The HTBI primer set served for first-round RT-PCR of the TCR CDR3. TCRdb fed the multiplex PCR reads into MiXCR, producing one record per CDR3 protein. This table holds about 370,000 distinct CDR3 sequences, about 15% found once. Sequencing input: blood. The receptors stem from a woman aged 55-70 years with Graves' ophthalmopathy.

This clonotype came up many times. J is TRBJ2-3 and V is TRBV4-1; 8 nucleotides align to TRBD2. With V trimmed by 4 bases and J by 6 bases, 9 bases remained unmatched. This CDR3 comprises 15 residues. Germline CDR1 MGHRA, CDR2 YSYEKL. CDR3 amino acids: CASSPGGGLDDTQYF. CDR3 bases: TGCGCCAGCAGCCCTGGTGGGGGACTAGATGATACGCAGTATTTT.

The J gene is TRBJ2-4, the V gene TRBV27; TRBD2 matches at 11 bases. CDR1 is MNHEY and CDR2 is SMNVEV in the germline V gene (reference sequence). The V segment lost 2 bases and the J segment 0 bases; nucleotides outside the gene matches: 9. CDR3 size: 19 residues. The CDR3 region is CASSLRGTSGTLAKNIQYF. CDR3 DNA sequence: TGTGCCAGCAGTTTAAGAGGGACTAGCGGAACTCTAGCCAAAAACATTCAGTACTTC.

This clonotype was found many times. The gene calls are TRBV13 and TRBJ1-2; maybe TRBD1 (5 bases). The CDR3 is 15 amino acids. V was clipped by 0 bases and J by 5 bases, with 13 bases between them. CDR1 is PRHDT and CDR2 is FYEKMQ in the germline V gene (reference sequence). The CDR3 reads CASSLGEGRGYGYTF. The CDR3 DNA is TGTGCCAGCAGCTTAGGCGAAGGGAGGGGTTATGGCTACACCTTC. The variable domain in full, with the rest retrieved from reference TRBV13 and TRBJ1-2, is AAGVIQSPRHLIKEKRETATLKCYPIPRHDTVYWYQQGPGQDPQFLISFYEKMQSDKGSIPDRFSAQQFSDYHSELNMSSLELGDSALYFCASSLGEGRGYGYTFGSGTRLTVV.

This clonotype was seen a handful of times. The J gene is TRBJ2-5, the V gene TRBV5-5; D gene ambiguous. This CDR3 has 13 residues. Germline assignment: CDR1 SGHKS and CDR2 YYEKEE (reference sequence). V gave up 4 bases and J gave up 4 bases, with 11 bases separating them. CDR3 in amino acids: CASSPGGVETQYF. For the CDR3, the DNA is TGTGCCAGCAGCCCGGGTGGGGTAGAGACCCAGTACTTC.

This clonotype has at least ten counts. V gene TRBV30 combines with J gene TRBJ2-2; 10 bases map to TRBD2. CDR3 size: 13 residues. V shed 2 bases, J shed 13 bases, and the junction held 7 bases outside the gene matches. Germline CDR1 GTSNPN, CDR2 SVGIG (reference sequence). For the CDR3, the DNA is TGTGCCTGGAGTATCCAAGCGGGAGGGCGGCTGTTTTTT. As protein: CAWSIQAGGRLFF.

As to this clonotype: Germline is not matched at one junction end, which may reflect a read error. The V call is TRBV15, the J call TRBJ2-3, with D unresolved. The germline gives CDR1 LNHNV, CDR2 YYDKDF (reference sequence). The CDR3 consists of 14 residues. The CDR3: CAASRVQDTDTQYF. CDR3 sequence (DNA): TGTGCCGCCAGCAGAGTCCAGGACACAGATACGCAGTATTTT. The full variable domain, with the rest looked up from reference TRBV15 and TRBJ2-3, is DAMVIQNPRYQVTQFGKPVTLSCSQTLNHNVMYWYQQKSSQAPKLLFHYYDKDFNNEADTPDNFQSRRPNTSFCFLDIRSPGLGDTAMYLCAASRVQDTDTQYFGPGTRLTVL.

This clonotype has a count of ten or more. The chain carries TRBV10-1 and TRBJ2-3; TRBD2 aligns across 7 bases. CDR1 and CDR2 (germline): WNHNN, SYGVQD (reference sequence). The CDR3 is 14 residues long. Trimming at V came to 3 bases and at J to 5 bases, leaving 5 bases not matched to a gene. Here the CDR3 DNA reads TGCGCCAGCAGTGAAGCGGGGTTTGGAGATACGCAGTATTTT. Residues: CASSEAGFGDTQYF.

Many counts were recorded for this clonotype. The CDR3 nucleotides are TGCAGTGCTGCCCCCCTAGCGGGAGTTTGGAATGAGCAGTTCTTC. Amino acids: CSAAPLAGVWNEQFF. The genes are TRBV20-1 and TRBJ2-1; the match to TRBD2 covers 10 bases. Per the germline V gene, CDR1 is DFQATT and CDR2 is SNEGSKA (reference sequence). The trim removed 5 bases at V and 7 bases at J, leaving 11 bases unmatched. The CDR3 runs to 15 residues.

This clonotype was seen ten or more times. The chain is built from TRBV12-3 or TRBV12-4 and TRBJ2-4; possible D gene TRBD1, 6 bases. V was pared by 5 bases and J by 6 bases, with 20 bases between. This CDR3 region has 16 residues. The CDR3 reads CASSPPWGKGGNIQYF. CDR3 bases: TGTGCCAGCAGTCCCCCCTGGGGTAAAGGGGGAAACATTCAGTACTTC.

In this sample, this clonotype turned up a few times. For the CDR3, the DNA is TGTGCCAGCAGCTTACAGGGATCGGGTGAAAAACTGTTTTTT. Translation: CASSLQGSGEKLFF. This chain uses TRBV7-2 with TRBJ1-4; D is perhaps TRBD1 (5 bases). CDR1 is SGHTA and CDR2 is FQGNSA in the germline V gene. With 2 bases removed from V and 7 bases from J, the gap between germline ends came to 11 bases. This CDR3 region has 14 residues.

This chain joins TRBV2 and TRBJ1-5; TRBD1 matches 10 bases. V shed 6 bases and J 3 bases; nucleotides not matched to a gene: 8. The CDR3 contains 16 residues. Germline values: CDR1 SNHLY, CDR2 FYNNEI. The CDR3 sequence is CASRLRTGGVNQPQHF. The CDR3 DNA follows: TGTGCCAGCAGACTACGGACAGGGGGAGTCAATCAGCCCCAGCATTTT.

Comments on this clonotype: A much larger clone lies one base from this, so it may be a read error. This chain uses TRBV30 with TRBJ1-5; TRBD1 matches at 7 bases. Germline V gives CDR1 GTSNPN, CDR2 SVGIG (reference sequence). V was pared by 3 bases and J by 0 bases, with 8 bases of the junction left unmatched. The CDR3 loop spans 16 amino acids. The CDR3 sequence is CAWRAGQRHSNQPQHF. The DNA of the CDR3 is TGTGCCTGGAGGGCGGGACAGAGACATAGCAATCAGCCCCAGCATTTT. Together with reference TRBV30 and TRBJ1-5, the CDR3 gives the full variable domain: SQTIHQWPATLVQPVGSPLSLECTVEGTSNPNLYWYRQAAGRGLQLLFYSVGIGQISSEVPQNLSASRPQDRQFILSSKKLLLSDSGFYLCAWRAGQRHSNQPQHFGDGTRLSIL.

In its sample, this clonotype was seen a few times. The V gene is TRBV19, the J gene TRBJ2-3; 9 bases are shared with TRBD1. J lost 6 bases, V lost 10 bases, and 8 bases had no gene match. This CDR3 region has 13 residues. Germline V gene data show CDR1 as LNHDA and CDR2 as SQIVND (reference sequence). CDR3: CATMDRGGDTQYF. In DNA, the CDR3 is TGTGCCACCATGGACAGGGGAGGGGATACGCAGTATTTT.

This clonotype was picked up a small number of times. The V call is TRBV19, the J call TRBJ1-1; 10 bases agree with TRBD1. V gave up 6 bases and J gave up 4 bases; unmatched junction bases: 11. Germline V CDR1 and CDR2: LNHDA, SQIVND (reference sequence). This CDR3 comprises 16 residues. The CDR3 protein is CASRSGQGPGGTEAFF. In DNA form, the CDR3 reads TGTGCCAGTAGATCGGGACAGGGGCCCGGGGGCACTGAAGCTTTCTTT.

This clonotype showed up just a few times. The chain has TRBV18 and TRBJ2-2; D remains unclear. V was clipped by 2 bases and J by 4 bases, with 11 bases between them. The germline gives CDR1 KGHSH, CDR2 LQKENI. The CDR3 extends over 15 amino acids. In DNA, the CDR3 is TGTGCCAGCTCACCAAGAAATCCGGGCACCGGGGAGCTGTTTTTT. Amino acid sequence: CASSPRNPGTGELFF.

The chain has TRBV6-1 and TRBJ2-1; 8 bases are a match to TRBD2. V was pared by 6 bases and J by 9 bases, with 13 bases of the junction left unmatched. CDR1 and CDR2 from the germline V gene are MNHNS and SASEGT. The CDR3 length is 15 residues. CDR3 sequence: CASSPPAGGDGEQFF. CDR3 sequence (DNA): TGTGCCAGCAGCCCCCCTGCGGGAGGCGACGGTGAGCAGTTCTTC.

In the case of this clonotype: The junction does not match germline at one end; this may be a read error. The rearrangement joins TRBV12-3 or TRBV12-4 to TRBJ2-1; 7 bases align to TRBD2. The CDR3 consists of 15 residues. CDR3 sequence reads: CASTPGGSSYNKQFF. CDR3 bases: TGTGCCAGCACCCCGGGAGGAAGCTCCTACAATAAGCAGTTCTTC.

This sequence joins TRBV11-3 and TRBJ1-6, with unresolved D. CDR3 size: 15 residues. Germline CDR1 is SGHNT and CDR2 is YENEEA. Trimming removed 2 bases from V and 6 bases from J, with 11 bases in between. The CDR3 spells CASSLFRAGNSPLHF. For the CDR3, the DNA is TGTGCCAGCAGCTTATTCCGGGCGGGTAATTCACCCCTCCACTTT.

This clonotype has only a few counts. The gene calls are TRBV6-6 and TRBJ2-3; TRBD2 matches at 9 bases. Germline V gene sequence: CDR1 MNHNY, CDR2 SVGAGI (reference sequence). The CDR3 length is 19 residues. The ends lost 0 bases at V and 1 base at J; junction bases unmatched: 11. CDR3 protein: CASSYSPGSGRTRTDTQYF. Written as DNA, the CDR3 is TGTGCCAGCAGTTACTCCCCCGGGAGCGGGAGGACCCGCACAGATACGCAGTATTTT.

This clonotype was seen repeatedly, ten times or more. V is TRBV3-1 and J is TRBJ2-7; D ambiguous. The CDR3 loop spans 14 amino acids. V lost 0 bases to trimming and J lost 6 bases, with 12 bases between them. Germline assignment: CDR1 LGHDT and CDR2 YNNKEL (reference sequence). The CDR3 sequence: CASSQDLTAPEQYF. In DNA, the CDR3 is TGTGCCAGCAGCCAAGATCTAACAGCTCCCGAGCAGTACTTC.

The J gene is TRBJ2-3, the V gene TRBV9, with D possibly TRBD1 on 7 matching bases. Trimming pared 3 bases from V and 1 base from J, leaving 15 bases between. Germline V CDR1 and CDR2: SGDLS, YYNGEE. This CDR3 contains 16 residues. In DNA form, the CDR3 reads TGTGCCAGCAGCGGGGGCAGGGGGGCTGGCACAGATACGCAGTATTTT. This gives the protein CASSGGRGAGTDTQYF.

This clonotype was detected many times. CDR3 sequence: CSAKGGLLSGELFF. CDR3 nucleotide sequence: TGCAGTGCAAAAGGGGGACTCCTTTCCGGGGAGCTGTTTTTT. The rearrangement uses TRBV20-1 and TRBJ2-2; D is perhaps TRBD1 or TRBD2 (6 bases each). CDR1 DFQATT and CDR2 SNEGSKA come from the germline V gene (reference sequence). The CDR3 spans 14 residues. V was trimmed by 6 bases and J by 6 bases, leaving 17 bases between them.

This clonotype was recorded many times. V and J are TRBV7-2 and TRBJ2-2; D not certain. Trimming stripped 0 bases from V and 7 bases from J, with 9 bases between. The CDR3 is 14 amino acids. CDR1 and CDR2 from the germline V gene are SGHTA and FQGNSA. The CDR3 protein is CASSLAGLGGELFF. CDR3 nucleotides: TGTGCCAGCAGCTTAGCCGGGTTGGGCGGGGAGCTGTTTTTT.

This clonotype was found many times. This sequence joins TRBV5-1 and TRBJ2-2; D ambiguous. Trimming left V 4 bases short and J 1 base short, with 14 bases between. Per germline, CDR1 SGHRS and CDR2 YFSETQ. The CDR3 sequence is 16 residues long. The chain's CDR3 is CASSPTRTVNTGELFF. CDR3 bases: TGCGCCAGCAGCCCTACTCGGACGGTGAACACCGGGGAGCTGTTTTTT.

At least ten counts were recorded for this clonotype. The CDR3 region has the DNA TGTGCCAGCAGCCAAGGGACAGGGTATTCACCCCTCCACTTT. It translates to CASSQGTGYSPLHF. The chain has TRBV3-1 and TRBJ1-6; TRBD1 matches at 8 bases. Germline CDR1 and CDR2: LGHDT and YNNKEL (reference sequence). The CDR3 sequence is 14 residues long. Unmatched junction bases numbered 1, after V lost 1 base and J lost 8 bases.

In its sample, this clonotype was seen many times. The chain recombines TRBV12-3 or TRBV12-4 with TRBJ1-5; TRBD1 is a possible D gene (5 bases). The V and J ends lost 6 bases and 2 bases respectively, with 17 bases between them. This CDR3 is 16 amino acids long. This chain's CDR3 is CASSRPLRGGNQPQHF. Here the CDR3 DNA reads TGTGCCAGCAGCCGACCTCTAAGGGGTGGCAATCAGCCCCAGCATTTT.

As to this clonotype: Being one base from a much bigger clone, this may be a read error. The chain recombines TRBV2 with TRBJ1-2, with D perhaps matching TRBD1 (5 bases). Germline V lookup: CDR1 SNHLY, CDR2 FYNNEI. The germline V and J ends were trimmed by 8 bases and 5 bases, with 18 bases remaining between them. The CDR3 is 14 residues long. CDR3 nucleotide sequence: TGTGCCAGCCAAGGGGTCAGCCCTTTTTATGGCTACACCTTC. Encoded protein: CASQGVSPFYGYTF.

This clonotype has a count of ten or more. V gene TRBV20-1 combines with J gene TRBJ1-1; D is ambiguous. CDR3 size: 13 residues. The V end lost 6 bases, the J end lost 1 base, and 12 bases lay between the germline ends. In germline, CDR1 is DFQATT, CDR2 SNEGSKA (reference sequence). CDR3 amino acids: CSAPGITNTEAFF. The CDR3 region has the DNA TGCAGTGCCCCTGGTATCACGAACACTGAAGCTTTCTTT.